A selection of T cell receptor beta chains follows, all from one sample in a study of OX40 agonist ivuxolimab in advanced cancers. Some clones are missing from TCRdb's copy, which holds only in-frame ones; the method was immunoSEQ multiplex PCR. The sample lists around 60,000 clones, 84% occurring once. Here the sequenced sample was CD4+ or CD8+ T cells sorted from blood, taken in a trial of the OX40 agonist ivuxolimab. The receptors come from an adult with an advanced solid tumor such as melanoma, head and neck, liver or kidney cancer. Each CDR3 is given with its conserved first and last residue. Each record gives: J gene, clone size, D gene, V gene, CDR3 protein, CDR3 DNA. The D gene is left open where the match is weak. Size is stated for part of the rows, as once, few or many counts, or as a class when the clone is expanded.

TRBJ2-5 once . TRBV11-3 CASSLGTGAGETQYF TGTGCCAGCAGCTTAGGGACTGGGGCTGGAGAGACCCAGTACTTC
TRBJ1-4 . . TRBV29-1 CNPRTALNEKLFF TGCAACCCGCGGACTGCTCTTAATGAAAAACTGTTTTTT
TRBJ2-5 . . TRBV30 CAWSVGILGSQETQYF TGTGCCTGGAGTGTTGGGATTTTGGGGTCACAAGAGACCCAGTACTTC
TRBJ1-1 . . TRBV11-2 CASSLEGTILNTEAFF TGTGCCAGCAGCTTAGAGGGCACCATACTGAACACTGAAGCTTTCTTT
TRBJ2-3 . TRBD1 TRBV29-1 CGLSRGTDTQYF TGCGGCTTGAGCAGGGGGACAGATACGCAGTATTTT
TRBJ2-7 . . TRBV4-1 CASSQDPAYYSYEQYF TGCGCCAGCAGCCAAGACCCGGCTTACTACTCCTACGAGCAGTACTTC
TRBJ2-1 . TRBD2 TRBV11-3 CASSLEGSGGYNEQFF TGTGCCAGCAGCTTAGAGGGTAGCGGGGGATACAATGAGCAGTTCTTC
TRBJ1-1 . . TRBV14 CASSQLEGRGNTEAFF TGTGCCAGCAGCCAACTCGAGGGGCGCGGAAACACTGAAGCTTTCTTT
TRBJ1-2 . . TRBV4-1 CASSHATGIGYTF TGCGCCAGCAGCCACGCGACAGGCATCGGCTACACCTTC
TRBJ1-3 . TRBD1 TRBV11-2 CASSRGLVGGTGNTIYF TGTGCCAGCAGCAGGGGGCTGGTAGGGGGCACTGGAAACACCATATATTTT
TRBJ1-2 . . TRBV18 CASSPGQGPGRGYTF TGTGCCAGCTCACCTGGTCAAGGGCCAGGGCGTGGCTACACCTTC
TRBJ1-5 . . TRBV9 CASSPSLSNQPQHF TGTGCCAGCAGCCCGTCCCTTAGCAATCAGCCCCAGCATTTT
TRBJ1-3 once . TRBV10-3 CAISDGYLSGNTIYF TGTGCCATCAGTGATGGTTACCTCTCTGGAAACACCATATATTTT
TRBJ1-1 . TRBD1 TRBV10-3 CAISEGTGEAFF TGTGCCATCAGTGAGGGGACAGGGGAAGCTTTCTTT
TRBJ2-1 . TRBD1 TRBV2 CASSERGPPNNEQFF TGTGCCAGCAGTGAAAGGGGGCCACCTAACAATGAGCAGTTCTTC
TRBJ2-7 . . TRBV18 CASSPSRTNSYEQYF TGTGCCAGCTCACCGTCCCGGACCAACTCCTACGAGCAGTACTTC
TRBJ2-7 . TRBD2 TRBV14 CASSPPGRAPYEQYF TGTGCCAGCAGCCCCCCCGGGAGGGCACCCTACGAGCAGTACTTC
TRBJ2-1 . . TRBV4-3 CASSQVAREIEQFF TGCGCCAGCAGCCAGGTCGCGAGGGAGATCGAGCAGTTCTTC
TRBJ2-5 . TRBD2 TRBV28 CASSLLAGGILQETQYF TGTGCCAGCAGTTTACTTGCGGGGGGCATCCTCCAAGAGACCCAGTACTTC
TRBJ2-4 . . TRBV7-2 CASSLEAKNIQYF TGTGCCAGCAGCTTGGAAGCCAAAAACATTCAGTACTTC
TRBJ2-5 . . TRBV4-1 CASSQGVAESQETQYF TGCGCCAGCAGCCAAGGAGTAGCGGAAAGCCAAGAGACCCAGTACTTC